This TCR beta chain was identified in a study of T cells in tumors after PD-1 blockade (dated by TCRdb to the late 2010s). Describing the broader study: Patients were excluded if they had prior checkpoint blockade, use of systemic immunosuppressants, or recent radiotherapy or other anti-cancer therapy within 4 weeks. Patients were treated with either pembrolizumab 200 mg every 3 weeks or cemiplimab 350 mg every 2 weeks. Some patients also continued taking vismodegib 150 mg daily during anti-PD-1 treatment. On average, peripheral blood samples yielded 35,000 to 40,000 unique clonotypes and around 110,000 TCR templates (range 24,679-257,772). Paired single-cell RNA and TCR sequencing was done in the study on site-matched tumors from patients with BCC or SCC, both before and after anti-PD-1 therapy. To compare clonotypes in blood and tumor, bulk TCR sequencing was done on 10 peripheral blood samples taken from 5 patients. RECIST version 1.1 was the standard used to evaluate clinical response.

The germline V gene supplies CDR1 MNHEY and CDR2 SVGAGI. Its CDR3 holds 14 amino acids, cysteine through phenylalanine. The read is trimmed to its CDR3 DNA, 42 bases read in frame from base 1. Cut back by 6 bases and 5 bases, the V and J ends lie 14 bases apart. Genomic DNA extracted from tumor biopsies or peripheral blood was used for bulk TCRbeta sequencing, with input ranging from roughly 600 ng to 6,004 ng. Every patient had histologically proven advanced or metastatic basal or squamous cell carcinoma and was a poor candidate for surgical resection. Of the approximately 10 patients making up the basal cell carcinoma cohort, 8 underwent bulk tumor TCR sequencing. The immunoSEQ platform was used to carry out deep TCRbeta sequencing. The paper's data handling went like this. Only productive rearrangements were exported from the immunoSEQ Analyzer for downstream analysis. T cell phenotypes were assigned to bulk TCRbeta clonotypes by matching to single-cell RNA+TCR-seq clones sharing the same TCRbeta sequence. Clone enrichment in tumor was computed as tumor frequency divided by PBMC frequency from bulk TCR sequencing. GLIPH was used to sort TCRs into specificity groups, which are clusters of distinct TCRs that likely recognize common antigens through shared CDR3 motifs. In its TCRdb copy, this immuneACCESS table keeps in-frame sequences only and misses some clones. Where compared with another copy, unresolved V genes explain less than half of these, and the others have no known cause. V, J and clone size are taken as reported in that table, and D and trimming were inferred from the DNA itself. Present in this sample are about 19,000 clones, around 85% of which were seen just once. The ten top clones hold roughly 27% of the sample.

A note on this clone: Its antigen specificity is not known. No per-base quality is available; no much larger clone lies one base away.

Results the study describes overall, beyond this receptor: Roughly two fifths of tumor TCR clonotypes were found in blood, and some novel exhausted tumor clones appeared in pre-treatment blood, suggesting peripheral recruitment. Where the novel T cell clones came from was not determined, and possible sources could include lymphoid organs or rare unexpanded clones inside the tumor or in the tumor periphery.

The material sequenced was PBMCs, taken after anti-PD-1 therapy. The chain couples TRBV6-5 to TRBJ2-1; a tentative D match to TRBD2 spans 6 bases. This sequence was found in a human donor with advanced basal cell or squamous cell carcinoma (not recorded which). The CDR3 region: CASSRLVANNEQFF. The DNA sequence reads TGTGCCAGCAGCCGACTAGTAGCTAACAATGAGCAGTTCTTC.